A selection of T cell receptor beta chains follows, all from one sample in a study of cytomegalovirus exposure and HLA in healthy donors. Data came from immunoSEQ multiplex PCR; TCRdb stores just in-frame clones and leaves some out. The sample table includes 60,000 or so clones. The specimen was PBMCs. These receptors originate from a man aged 50 or older in good health and CMV-seropositive. The conserved cysteine and the conserved F or W are not part of the CDR3 here. D genes are given only for firm matches.

d_gene	v_gene	j_gene	CDR3aa
TRBD2	TRBV19	TRBJ2-1	ASSIGTSGSRAQF
TRBD1	TRBV5-1	TRBJ2-7	ASSLGGTGPTYEQY
.	TRBV7-2	TRBJ2-3	ASSLNPGAYTQY
TRBD1	TRBV7-6	TRBJ1-5	ASSLMTGTGVNQPQH
.	TRBV19	TRBJ2-2	ASSPRTGRGTGELF
.	TRBV27	TRBJ2-7	ASSFSGGAYEQY
TRBD2	TRBV5-6	TRBJ2-7	ASSPLGTGGTYEQY
.	TRBV6-6	TRBJ1-5	ASSRVNQPQH
TRBD2	TRBV7-9	TRBJ2-3	ASSQTSTSQY
.	TRBV4-2	TRBJ1-1	ASSQDRGNTEAF
.	TRBV10-1	TRBJ2-7	ASGYNSGFETLGRGHEQY
.	TRBV19	TRBJ2-5	ASSSLPGAQY
.	TRBV28	TRBJ1-5	ASRGGGVGQPQH
TRBD1	TRBV2	TRBJ1-1	ASSEDYRGSEAF
TRBD1	TRBV2	TRBJ2-7	ATAPQQGAYEQY
.	TRBV6-5	TRBJ2-5	ASSYPGKETQY
TRBD1	TRBV7-2	TRBJ1-2	ASSPKTGGNYGYT
.	TRBV5-1	TRBJ2-3	ASSLAGSRTTSTDTQY
TRBD2	TRBV25-1	TRBJ2-1	ASSVRELDYVNEQF
TRBD2	TRBV6-1	TRBJ2-1	ASSTSGRDNEQF
TRBD2	TRBV7-3	TRBJ2-3	ASSPTSGGAGDTQY
.	TRBV5-5	TRBJ2-7	ASSTGHPSEQY
TRBD1	TRBV28	TRBJ2-7	ASSLTGGLYEQY
TRBD1	TRBV28	TRBJ2-5	ASSFDRGRWETQY
TRBD2	TRBV6-6	TRBJ2-1	ASSSGTSPRDEQF
.	TRBV6-7	TRBJ2-1	ASTSRYRPSSDNEQF
TRBD2	TRBV2	.	ASTFGLAKGYEQY
.	TRBV7-2	TRBJ2-5	ASSLGGKETQY
TRBD2	TRBV18	TRBJ2-3	ASSPGLAGDTQY
.	TRBV9	TRBJ2-3	ASSVGILFTDTQY
.	TRBV7-9	TRBJ1-1	ASSLERSTTEAF
.	TRBV14	TRBJ1-1	ASSLTGISVF
.	TRBV29-1	TRBJ2-7	SVEEEGESYEQY
.	TRBV9	TRBJ1-2	ASSVAHQGSYGYT
TRBD1	TRBV9	TRBJ1-2	ASSVEGQGYGYT
.	TRBV7-8	TRBJ2-3	ASSGSVGLTDTQY
.	TRBV7-8	TRBJ2-7	ASSPRTESSYEQY
.	TRBV27	TRBJ1-1	ASQRTELNPEAF
TRBD1	TRBV2	TRBJ1-4	ASMGQTYATNEKLF
.	TRBV2	TRBJ1-1	ASDRVGTEAF
.	TRBV19	TRBJ2-3	ASSYRGGRADTQY
.	TRBV2	TRBJ2-7	ASSDQGNEQY
TRBD2	TRBV10-3	TRBJ2-1	AIRASSGTYNEQF
.	TRBV6-5	TRBJ2-1	ASTRWNEQF
.	TRBV9	TRBJ1-2	ASSTSGGGGYT
.	TRBV5-1	TRBJ1-1	ASSLGANTEAF
TRBD1	TRBV5-1	TRBJ1-2	ASSLDRGYGYT
.	TRBV11-2	TRBJ2-2	ASSPRRTVTTGELF
TRBD2	TRBV9	TRBJ2-3	ASSVWAGGNADTQY
TRBD1	TRBV30	TRBJ2-3	AGSDGQGGTDTQY
TRBD2	TRBV5-1	TRBJ2-7	ASSTTSDSYEQY
TRBD1	TRBV9	TRBJ1-1	ASSPRQGESAEAF